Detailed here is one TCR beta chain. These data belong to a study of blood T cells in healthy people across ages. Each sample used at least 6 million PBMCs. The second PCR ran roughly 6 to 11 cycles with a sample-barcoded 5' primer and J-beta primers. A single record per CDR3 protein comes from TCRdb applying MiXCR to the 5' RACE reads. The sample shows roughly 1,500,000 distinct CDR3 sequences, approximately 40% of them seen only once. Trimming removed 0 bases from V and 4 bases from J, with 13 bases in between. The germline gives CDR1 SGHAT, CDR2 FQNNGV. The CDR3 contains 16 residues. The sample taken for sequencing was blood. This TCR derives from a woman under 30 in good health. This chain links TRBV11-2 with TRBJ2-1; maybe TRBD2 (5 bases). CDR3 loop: CASSLDPPGGYNEQFF. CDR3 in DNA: TGTGCCAGCAGCTTAGATCCTCCTGGCGGGTACAATGAGCAGTTCTTC. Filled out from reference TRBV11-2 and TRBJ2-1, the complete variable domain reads EAGVAQSPRYKIIEKRQSVAFWCNPISGHATLYWYQQILGQGPKLLIQFQNNGVVDDSQLPKDRFSAERLKGVDSTLKIQPAKLEDSAVYLCASSLDPPGGYNEQFFGPGTRLTVL.